Sequencing of this TCR beta chain was carried out in a study of cytomegalovirus exposure and HLA in healthy donors. Study summary: Roughly 179 million T cells yielded 120 million or so unique TCR beta sequences, as an earlier analysis found. Points from the study as a whole: An analysis that was carried out later associated some 17,000 TCR beta sequences with HLA alleles at 0.05 false discovery rate.

A remark on this clone: What it binds is not known.

This PCR relied on a set of 60 Vbeta primers and 13 Jbeta primers. TCRdb's table, derived via immunoSEQ multiplex PCR, lists solely in-frame clones and lacks some. Found here are about 150,000 clones, more than 75% of them singletons; the top ten hold 13% to 15%. Germline values: CDR1 MNHNY, CDR2 SVGAGI (reference sequence). Losses at the gene ends were 5 bases for V and 5 bases for J; bases not matched to a gene: 8. The CDR3 is 15 amino acids. The chain links TRBV6-6 to TRBJ2-5; 10 bases are a match to TRBD2. The material sequenced was PBMCs. This TCR came from a middle-aged woman in good health and CMV-seronegative. The CDR3 DNA reads TGTGCCAGCAGTCCTCCCCAGCGGGGGGGCGAGACCCAGTACTTC. It specifies CASSPPQRGGETQYF.